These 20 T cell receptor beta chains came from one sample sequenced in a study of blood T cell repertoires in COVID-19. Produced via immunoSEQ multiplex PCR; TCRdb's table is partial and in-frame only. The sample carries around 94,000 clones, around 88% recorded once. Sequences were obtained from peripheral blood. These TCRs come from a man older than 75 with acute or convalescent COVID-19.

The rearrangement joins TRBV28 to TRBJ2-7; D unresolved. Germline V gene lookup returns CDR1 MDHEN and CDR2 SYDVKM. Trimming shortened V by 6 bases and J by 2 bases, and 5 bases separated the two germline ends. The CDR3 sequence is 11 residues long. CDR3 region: CASSTPYEQYF. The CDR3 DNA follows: TGTGCCAGCAGCACTCCCTACGAGCAGTACTTC.

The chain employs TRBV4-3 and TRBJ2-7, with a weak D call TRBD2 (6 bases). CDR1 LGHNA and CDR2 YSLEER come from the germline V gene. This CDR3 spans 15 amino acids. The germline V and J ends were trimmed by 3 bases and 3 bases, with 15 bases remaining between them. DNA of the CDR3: TGCGCCAGCAGCCAGAGGGTTAGCGGTGGCTACGAGCAGTACTTC. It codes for CASSQRVSGGYEQYF.

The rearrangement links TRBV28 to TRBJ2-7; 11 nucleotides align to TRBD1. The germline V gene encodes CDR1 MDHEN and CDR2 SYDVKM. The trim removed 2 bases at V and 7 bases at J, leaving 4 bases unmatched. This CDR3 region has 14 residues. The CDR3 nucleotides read TGTGCCAGCAGTTTAGCATGGGACAGGGGGGAGCAGTACTTC. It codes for CASSLAWDRGEQYF.

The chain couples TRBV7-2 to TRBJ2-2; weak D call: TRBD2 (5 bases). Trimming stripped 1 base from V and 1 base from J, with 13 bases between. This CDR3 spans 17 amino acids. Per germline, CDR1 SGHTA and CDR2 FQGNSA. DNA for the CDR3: TGTGCCAGCAGCTTAGTGCGGCAGACTATGAACACCGGGGAGCTGTTTTTT. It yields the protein CASSLVRQTMNTGELFF.

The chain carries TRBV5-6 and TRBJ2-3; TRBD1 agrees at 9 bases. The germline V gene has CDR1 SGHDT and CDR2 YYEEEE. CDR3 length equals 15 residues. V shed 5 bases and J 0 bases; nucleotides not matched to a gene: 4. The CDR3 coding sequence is TGTGCCAGCAGTCCCGGGACAGGGAGCACAGATACGCAGTATTTT. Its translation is CASSPGTGSTDTQYF.

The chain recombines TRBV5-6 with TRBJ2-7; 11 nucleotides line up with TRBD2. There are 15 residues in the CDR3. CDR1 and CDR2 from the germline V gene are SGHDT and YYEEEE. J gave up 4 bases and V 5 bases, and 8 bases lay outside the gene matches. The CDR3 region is CASSLLGTSGYEQYF. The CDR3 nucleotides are TGTGCCAGCAGTCTATTGGGGACTAGCGGTTACGAGCAGTACTTC.

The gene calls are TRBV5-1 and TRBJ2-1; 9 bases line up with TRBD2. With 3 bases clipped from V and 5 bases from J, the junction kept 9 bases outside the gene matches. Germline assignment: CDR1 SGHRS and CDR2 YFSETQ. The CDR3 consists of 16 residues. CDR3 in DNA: TGCGCCAGCAGCTATAGCGGGAGTAGTAGACACAATGAGCAGTTCTTC. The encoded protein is CASSYSGSSRHNEQFF.

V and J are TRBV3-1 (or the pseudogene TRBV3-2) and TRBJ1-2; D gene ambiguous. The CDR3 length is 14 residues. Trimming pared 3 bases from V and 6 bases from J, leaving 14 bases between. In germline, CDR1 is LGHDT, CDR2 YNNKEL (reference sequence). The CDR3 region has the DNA TGTGCCAGCAGCCAGGCGGCAAACGGGAATGGCTACACCTTC. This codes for CASSQAANGNGYTF.

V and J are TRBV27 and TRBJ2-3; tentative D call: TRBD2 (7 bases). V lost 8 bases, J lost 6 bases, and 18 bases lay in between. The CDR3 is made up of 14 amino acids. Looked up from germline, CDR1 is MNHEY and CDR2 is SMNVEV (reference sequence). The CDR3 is CASGRTRGADTQYF. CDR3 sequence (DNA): TGTGCCAGCGGGAGGACTAGGGGGGCCGATACGCAGTATTTT.

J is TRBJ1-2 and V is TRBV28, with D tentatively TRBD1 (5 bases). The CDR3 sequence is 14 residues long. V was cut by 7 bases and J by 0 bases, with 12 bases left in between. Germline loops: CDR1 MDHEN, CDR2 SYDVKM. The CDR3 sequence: CASTRGVANYGYTF. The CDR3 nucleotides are TGTGCCAGCACTCGGGGGGTAGCTAACTATGGCTACACCTTC.

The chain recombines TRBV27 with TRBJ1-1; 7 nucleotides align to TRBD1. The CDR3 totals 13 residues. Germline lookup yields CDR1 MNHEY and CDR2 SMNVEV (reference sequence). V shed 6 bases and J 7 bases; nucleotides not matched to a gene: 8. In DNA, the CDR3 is TGTGCCAGCAGCGGAAGGGGGCACGGTGAAGCTTTCTTT. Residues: CASSGRGHGEAFF.

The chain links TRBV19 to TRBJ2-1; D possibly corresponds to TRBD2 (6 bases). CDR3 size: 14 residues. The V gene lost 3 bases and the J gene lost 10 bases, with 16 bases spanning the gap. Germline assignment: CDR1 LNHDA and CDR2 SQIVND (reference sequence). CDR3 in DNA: TGTGCCAGTAGTATGGGGACTGGTCCAAGGGAGCAGTTCTTC. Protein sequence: CASSMGTGPREQFF.

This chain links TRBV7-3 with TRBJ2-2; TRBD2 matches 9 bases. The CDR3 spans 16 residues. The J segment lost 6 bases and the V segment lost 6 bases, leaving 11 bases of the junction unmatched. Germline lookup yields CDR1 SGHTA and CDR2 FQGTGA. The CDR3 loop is CASSPTSGSYSGELFF. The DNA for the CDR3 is TGTGCCAGCAGTCCTACTAGCGGGTCGTATTCCGGGGAGCTGTTTTTT.

CDR3 bases: TGCGCCAGCAGCTTCAGCGGGGAGAACACCGGGGAGCTGTTTTTT. Amino acids: CASSFSGENTGELFF. The chain employs TRBV5-1 and TRBJ2-2; TRBD2 matches at 7 bases. CDR3 length: 15 residues. The V segment lost 2 bases and the J segment 1 base; nucleotides outside the gene matches: 2. Germline V CDR1 and CDR2: SGHRS, YFSETQ.

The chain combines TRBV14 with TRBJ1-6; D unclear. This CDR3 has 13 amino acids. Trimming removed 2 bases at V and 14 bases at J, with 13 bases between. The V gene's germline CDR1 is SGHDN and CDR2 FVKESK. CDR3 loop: CASSQTGGIALHF. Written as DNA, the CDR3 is TGTGCCAGCAGCCAAACCGGAGGGATAGCCCTCCACTTT.

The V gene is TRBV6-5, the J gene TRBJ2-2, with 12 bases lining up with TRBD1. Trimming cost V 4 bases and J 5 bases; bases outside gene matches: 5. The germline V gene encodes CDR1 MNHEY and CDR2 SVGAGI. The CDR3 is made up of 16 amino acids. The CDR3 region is CASSSGQGARTGELFF. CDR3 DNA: TGTGCCAGCAGTTCGGGACAGGGGGCAAGGACCGGGGAGCTGTTTTTT.

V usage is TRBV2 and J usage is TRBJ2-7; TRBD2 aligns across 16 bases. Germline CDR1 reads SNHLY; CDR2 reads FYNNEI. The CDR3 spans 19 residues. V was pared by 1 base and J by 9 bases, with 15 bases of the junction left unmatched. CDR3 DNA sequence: TGTGCCAGCAGTGAAGAGGGACTAGCGGGAGGGGAGCGCTTCACTGGGCAGTACTTC. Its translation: CASSEEGLAGGERFTGQYF.

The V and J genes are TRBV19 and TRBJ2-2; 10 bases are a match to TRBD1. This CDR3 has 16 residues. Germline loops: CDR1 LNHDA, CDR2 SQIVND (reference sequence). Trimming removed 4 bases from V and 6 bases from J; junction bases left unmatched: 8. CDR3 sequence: CASSSQGQGGAGELFF. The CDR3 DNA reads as TGTGCCAGTAGTAGTCAAGGACAGGGGGGGGCCGGGGAGCTGTTTTTT.

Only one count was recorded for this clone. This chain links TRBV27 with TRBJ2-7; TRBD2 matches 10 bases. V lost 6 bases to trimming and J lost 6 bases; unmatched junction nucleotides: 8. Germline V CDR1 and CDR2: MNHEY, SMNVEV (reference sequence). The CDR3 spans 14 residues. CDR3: CASSPDSGRSEQYF. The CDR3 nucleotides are TGTGCCAGCAGCCCGGATAGCGGGAGGTCCGAGCAGTACTTC.

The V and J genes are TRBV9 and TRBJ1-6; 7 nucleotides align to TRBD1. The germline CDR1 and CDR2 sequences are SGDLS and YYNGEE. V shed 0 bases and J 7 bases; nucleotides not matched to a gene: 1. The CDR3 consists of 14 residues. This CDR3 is CASSVGGGNSPLHF. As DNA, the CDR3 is TGTGCCAGCAGCGTAGGAGGGGGCAATTCACCCCTCCACTTT.